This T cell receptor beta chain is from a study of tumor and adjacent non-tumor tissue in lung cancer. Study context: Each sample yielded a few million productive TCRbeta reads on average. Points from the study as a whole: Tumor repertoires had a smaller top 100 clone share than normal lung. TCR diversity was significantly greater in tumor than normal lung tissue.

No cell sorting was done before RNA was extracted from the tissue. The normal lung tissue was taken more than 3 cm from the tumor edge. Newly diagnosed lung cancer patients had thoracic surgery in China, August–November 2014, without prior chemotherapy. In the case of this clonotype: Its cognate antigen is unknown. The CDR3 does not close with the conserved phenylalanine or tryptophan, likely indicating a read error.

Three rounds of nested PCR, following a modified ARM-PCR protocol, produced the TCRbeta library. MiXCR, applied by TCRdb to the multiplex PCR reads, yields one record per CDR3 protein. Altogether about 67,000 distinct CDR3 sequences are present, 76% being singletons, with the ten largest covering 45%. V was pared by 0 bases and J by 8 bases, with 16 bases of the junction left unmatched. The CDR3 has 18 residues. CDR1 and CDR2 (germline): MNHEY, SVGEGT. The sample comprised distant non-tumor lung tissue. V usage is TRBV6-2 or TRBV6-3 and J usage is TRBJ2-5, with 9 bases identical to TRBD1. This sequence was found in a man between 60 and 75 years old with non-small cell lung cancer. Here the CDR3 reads CASSYSSVPGQGFDTQYC. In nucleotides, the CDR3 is TGTGCCAGCAGTTACTCGAGCGTCCCGGGACAGGGATTCGATACCCAGTACTGC.